The 8 T cell receptor beta chains listed next were all sequenced from one sample in a study of blood T cell repertoires in COVID-19 (dated by TCRdb to the early 2020s). Libraries were prepared through the immunoSEQ multiplex PCR assay. What TCRdb holds here is the immuneACCESS table cut down to in-frame rearrangements. Part of the clones is not present; checked against another copy, under half of the missing clones reflect an unresolved V gene, and the others are unexplained. This sample lists fewer than 200,000 clones; around 88% were detected once. The ten largest clones capture less than 4% of the sample. Sequenced material: PBMCs or T cells enriched from blood (not recorded which). The source of these receptors is a woman aged 50 to 65 in a cohort exposed to, infected with or recovered from COVID-19 (not recorded which).

CDR3 residues: CASSLILRQETQYF. The CDR3 bases are TGTGCCAGCAGTCTTATACTAAGACAAGAGACCCAGTACTTC. The rearrangement joins TRBV5-6 to TRBJ2-5; no definite D call. The CDR3 is 14 amino acids. Germline lookup yields CDR1 SGHDT and CDR2 YYEEEE. V dropped 5 bases and J dropped 2 bases, with 13 bases sitting between them.

The chain combines TRBV5-1 with TRBJ1-4, with D possibly being TRBD1 (6 bases). CDR3 length: 15 residues. V lost 0 bases and J lost 8, with 14 bases in between. Germline-derived CDR1 and CDR2 are SGHRS and YFSETQ. CDR3: CASSLDLGAGEKLFF. In DNA form, the CDR3 reads TGCGCCAGCAGCTTGGATCTGGGGGCCGGGGAAAAACTGTTTTTT.

This sequence joins TRBV19 and TRBJ1-2, with D tentatively TRBD1 (6 bases). This CDR3 has 14 amino acids. Germline CDR1 is LNHDA and CDR2 is SQIVND (reference sequence). V was clipped by 4 bases and J by 4 bases, with 13 bases between them. This CDR3 reads CASSTQGYGYGYTF. The CDR3 nucleotides are TGTGCCAGTAGTACTCAGGGGTATGGCTATGGCTACACCTTC.

The V gene is TRBV28, the J gene TRBJ2-7, with a weak D call TRBD1 (6 bases). CDR1 is MDHEN and CDR2 is SYDVKM in the germline V gene. Trimming pared 9 bases from V and 3 bases from J, leaving 18 bases between. There are 14 residues in the CDR3. The CDR3 sequence is CASKPSWTDYEQYF. The CDR3 DNA is TGTGCCAGTAAGCCATCCTGGACAGACTACGAGCAGTACTTC.

By frequency in the sample, this clone is large. The rearrangement links TRBV7-8 to TRBJ2-7; 8 bases agree with TRBD2. The CDR3 loop spans 16 amino acids. Germline assignment: CDR1 SGHVS and CDR2 FQNEAQ. J lost 5 bases, V lost 1 base, and 10 bases had no gene match. The CDR3 nucleotides are TGTGCCAGCAGCTTAGTCCCGGGGGGGCTTGAAAACGAGCAGTACTTC. As protein: CASSLVPGGLENEQYF.

As DNA, the CDR3 is TGTGCCAGCAGCGATGGGACTAGCGGGTTGAGCTCCTACAATGAGCAGTTCTTC. It is translated as CASSDGTSGLSSYNEQFF. The chain links TRBV11-2 to TRBJ2-1, with TRBD2 identical over 12 bases. Germline V gene data show CDR1 as SGHAT and CDR2 as FQNNGV. V was pared by 5 bases and J by 0 bases, with 8 bases of the junction left unmatched. This CDR3 has 18 amino acids.

The V and J genes are TRBV5-8 and TRBJ2-5; possible D gene TRBD1, 6 bases. Deletions cut 4 bases from V and 5 bases from J, with 21 bases between. Germline CDR1 reads SGHTS; CDR2 reads YDEGEE. This CDR3 has 16 residues. The CDR3 DNA follows: TGTGCCAGCAGCCAGGGGCGGGCGGCCTTCGATGAGACCCAGTACTTC. Translating it yields CASSQGRAAFDETQYF.

This chain links TRBV5-4 with TRBJ2-3; TRBD1 matches at 12 bases. Germline CDR1 is SGHNT and CDR2 is YYREEE (reference sequence). Trimming took 3 bases from V and 4 from J; bases not matched to a gene: 6. The CDR3 sequence is 16 residues long. Written as DNA, the CDR3 is TGTGCCAGCAGCTCCTCCCGGGACAGGGGGCCAGATACGCAGTATTTT. Encoded protein: CASSSSRDRGPDTQYF. Together with reference TRBV5-4 and TRBJ2-3, the CDR3 gives the full variable domain: ETGVTQSPTHLIKTRGQQVTLRCSSQSGHNTVSWYQQALGQGPQFIFQYYREEENGRGNFPPRFSGLQFPNYSSELNVNALELDDSALYLCASSSSRDRGPDTQYFGPGTRLTVL.